These 17 T cell receptor beta chains came from one sample sequenced in a study of blood T cell repertoires in COVID-19. This table comes from immunoSEQ multiplex PCR, and its TCRdb copy is limited to in-frame clones, with some not included. The data show approximately 200,000 clones, more than 75% seen once. Source material: PBMCs or T cells enriched from blood (not recorded which). The receptors originated from a young man in a cohort exposed to, infected with or recovered from COVID-19 (not recorded which).

The gene calls are TRBV7-9 and TRBJ1-2; TRBD1 might be the D (6 bases). Trimming cost V 5 bases and J 4 bases, with 17 bases left between them. The CDR3 spans 15 residues. Germline-derived CDR1 and CDR2 are SEHNR and FQNEAQ (reference sequence). The CDR3 DNA is TGTGCCAGCAGCCCAACTTGGACAGACCTCTATGGCTACACCTTC. The encoded protein is CASSPTWTDLYGYTF.

The chain has TRBV9 and TRBJ2-7, with TRBD1 matching over 7 bases. Germline V gene lookup returns CDR1 SGDLS and CDR2 YYNGEE. The CDR3 loop spans 14 amino acids. With V trimmed by 0 bases and J by 5 bases, 5 bases remained unmatched. The CDR3 DNA reads TGTGCCAGCAGCGTAGGGCAGGGGGACGACGAGCAGTACTTC. Protein sequence: CASSVGQGDDEQYF.

The V call is TRBV28, the J call TRBJ1-2; 10 bases map to TRBD1. V dropped 1 base and J dropped 3; count of bases not matched to a gene: 5. Germline-derived CDR1 and CDR2 are MDHEN and SYDVKM. The CDR3 length is 16 residues. CDR3 coding DNA: TGTGCCAGCAGTTTATTAGGGACAGGGGACGACTATGGCTACACCTTC. Its protein product is CASSLLGTGDDYGYTF.

The table lists this clone with a count of one. The rearrangement uses TRBV20-1 and TRBJ2-7; possibly TRBD1 for D (5 bases). The CDR3 consists of 11 residues. With 6 bases removed from V and 4 bases from J, the gap between germline ends came to 10 bases. The germline CDR1 and CDR2 sequences are DFQATT and SNEGSKA (reference sequence). For the CDR3, the DNA is TGCAGTGCCTTAGGACAATACGAGCAGTACTTC. It encodes CSALGQYEQYF.

V usage is TRBV4-1 and J usage is TRBJ1-4, with D possibly TRBD1 on 5 matching bases. V gave up 7 bases and J gave up 8 bases, with 20 bases separating them. CDR3 length: 15 residues. The germline V gene encodes CDR1 MGHRA and CDR2 YSYEKL. The DNA for the CDR3 is TGCGCCAGCAAAAAGAGTGGGGCGGAGATCGAAAAACTGTTTTTT. This codes for CASKKSGAEIEKLFF.

The chain employs TRBV19 and TRBJ2-7; D call uncertain. The CDR3 has 12 amino acids. V lost 7 bases, J lost 0 bases, and 7 bases lay in between. Germline V gene sequence: CDR1 LNHDA, CDR2 SQIVND (reference sequence). CDR3 sequence reads: CASIGSSYEQYF. The CDR3 DNA reads as TGTGCCAGTATTGGCAGCTCCTACGAGCAGTACTTC.

This chain uses TRBV7-3 with TRBJ1-1, with D perhaps matching TRBD1 (6 bases). Per the germline V gene, CDR1 is SGHTA and CDR2 is FQGTGA. The CDR3 has 14 amino acids. The V and J ends lost 6 bases and 3 bases respectively, with 14 bases between them. The CDR3 loop reads CASSSQGTYTEAFF. For the CDR3, the DNA is TGTGCCAGCAGTTCCCAGGGGACCTACACTGAAGCTTTCTTT.

This chain uses TRBV5-6 with TRBJ2-3, with D possibly matching TRBD2 (5 bases). The CDR3 spans 17 residues. The germline CDR1 and CDR2 sequences are SGHDT and YYEEEE. V was cut by 1 base and J by 6 bases, with 21 bases left in between. CDR3 in DNA: TGTGCCAGCAGCTTGTCAATCACGGACCCCCGCGGGGATACGCAGTATTTT. Its protein product is CASSLSITDPRGDTQYF.

As concerns this clone: The sample has other DNA sequences that encode this CDR3 too. The rearrangement links TRBV3-1 (or the pseudogene TRBV3-2) to TRBJ2-7; 8 bases line up with TRBD1. Trimming cost V 4 bases and J 0 bases; bases outside gene matches: 5. The germline CDR1 and CDR2 sequences are LGHDT and YNNKEL (reference sequence). The CDR3 covers 15 residues. CDR3 DNA: TGTGCCAGCAGCCGGCGGGACAGGAGCTCCTACGAGCAGTACTTC. Its translation is CASSRRDRSSYEQYF.

This chain connects TRBV10-1 to TRBJ1-1; D is ambiguous. The V end lost 7 bases, the J end lost 6 bases, and 15 bases lay between the germline ends. This CDR3 is 13 amino acids long. Germline CDR1 WNHNN, CDR2 SYGVQD (reference sequence). Here the CDR3 reads CASMLHLTAEAFF. In DNA, the CDR3 is TGCGCCAGCATGCTTCACTTAACGGCTGAAGCTTTCTTT.

In this sample, this clone turned up once. This chain uses TRBV3-1 (or the pseudogene TRBV3-2) with TRBJ2-7; 7 nucleotides match TRBD1. CDR1 and CDR2 from the germline V gene are LGHDT and YNNKEL (reference sequence). The CDR3 contains 14 residues. V shed 0 bases and J 6 bases; nucleotides not matched to a gene: 5. The CDR3 sequence: CASSQDRGIFEQYF. CDR3 bases: TGTGCCAGCAGCCAAGACAGGGGGATTTTCGAGCAGTACTTC.

This chain connects TRBV4-3 to TRBJ1-4, with 7 bases aligning to TRBD1. CDR1 LGHNA and CDR2 YSLEER come from the germline V gene. J lost 3 bases, V lost 4 bases, and 2 bases had no gene match. The CDR3 extends over 14 amino acids. CDR3 DNA: TGCGCCAGCAGCCCTGGGACAGCTAATGAAAAACTGTTTTTT. Protein product: CASSPGTANEKLFF.

The genes are TRBV19 and TRBJ2-7, with 7 bases that match TRBD2. The germline gives CDR1 LNHDA, CDR2 SQIVND (reference sequence). After removal of 4 bases from V and 5 bases from J, the junction contained 17 bases not matched to a gene. The CDR3 is 17 amino acids. The chain's CDR3 is CASSNHRVGGPRNEQYF. The CDR3 coding sequence is TGTGCCAGTAGTAATCATCGGGTGGGAGGGCCCCGCAACGAGCAGTACTTC.

This rearrangement joins TRBV2 to TRBJ1-5, with D possibly being TRBD1 (6 bases). This CDR3 has 15 amino acids. The germline CDR1 and CDR2 sequences are SNHLY and FYNNEI. Between the trimmed V and J ends, which lost 1 base and 5 bases, there was a span of 12 bases. CDR3 DNA sequence: TGTGCCAGCAGTGAAGGGACAGTCTTCTATCAGCCCCAGCATTTT. Its protein is CASSEGTVFYQPQHF. The full variable domain, rest sourced from reference TRBV2 and TRBJ1-5, is EPEVTQTPSHQVTQMGQEVILRCVPISNHLYFYWYRQILGQKVEFLVSFYNNEISEKSEIFDDQFSVERPDGSNFTLKIRSTKLEDSAMYFCASSEGTVFYQPQHFGDGTRLSIL.

The chain joins TRBV9 to TRBJ1-2; D not certain. Germline V lookup: CDR1 SGDLS, CDR2 YYNGEE. This CDR3 spans 15 amino acids. The ends were cut back, 0 bases at V and 6 bases at J, with 15 bases in the middle. Here the CDR3 DNA reads TGTGCCAGCAGCGTAGCGCCCCGAGGGTCCAATGGCTACACCTTC. Translation gives CASSVAPRGSNGYTF.

CDR3 nucleotides: TGTGCCAGCAGTACCAGGGACAAAGGTGGTGGCTACACCTTC. It translates to CASSTRDKGGGYTF. This chain links TRBV9 with TRBJ1-2; tentative D call: TRBD1 (6 bases). The CDR3 spans 14 residues. Germline V gene lookup returns CDR1 SGDLS and CDR2 YYNGEE. Trimming removed 5 bases from V and 7 bases from J, with 18 bases in between.

The CDR3 DNA reads TGTGCCAGCAGCCCCGTACTCGCGGGTGAGCAGTTCTTC. Protein sequence: CASSPVLAGEQFF. The V call is TRBV28, the J call TRBJ2-1; weak D call: TRBD2 (5 bases). The CDR3 consists of 13 residues. The V and J ends lost 6 bases and 9 bases respectively, with 15 bases between them. Germline V gene lookup returns CDR1 MDHEN and CDR2 SYDVKM.